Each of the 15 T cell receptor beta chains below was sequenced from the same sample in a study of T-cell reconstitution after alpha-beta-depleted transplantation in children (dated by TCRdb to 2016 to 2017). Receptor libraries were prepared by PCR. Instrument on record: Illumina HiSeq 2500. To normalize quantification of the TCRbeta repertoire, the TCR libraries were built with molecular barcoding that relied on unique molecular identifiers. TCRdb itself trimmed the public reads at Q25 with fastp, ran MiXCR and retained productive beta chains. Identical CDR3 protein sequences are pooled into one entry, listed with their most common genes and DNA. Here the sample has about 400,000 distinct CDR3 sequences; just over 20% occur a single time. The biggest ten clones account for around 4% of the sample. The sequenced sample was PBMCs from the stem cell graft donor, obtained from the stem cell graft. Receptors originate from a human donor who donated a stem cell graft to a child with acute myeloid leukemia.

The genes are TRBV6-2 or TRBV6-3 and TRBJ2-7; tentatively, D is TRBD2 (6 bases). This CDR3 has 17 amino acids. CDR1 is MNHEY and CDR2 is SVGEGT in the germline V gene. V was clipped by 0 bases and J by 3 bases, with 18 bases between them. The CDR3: CASSYSKVIADYYEQYF. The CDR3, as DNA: TGTGCCAGCAGTTACTCGAAGGTGATTGCGGACTACTACGAGCAGTACTTC.

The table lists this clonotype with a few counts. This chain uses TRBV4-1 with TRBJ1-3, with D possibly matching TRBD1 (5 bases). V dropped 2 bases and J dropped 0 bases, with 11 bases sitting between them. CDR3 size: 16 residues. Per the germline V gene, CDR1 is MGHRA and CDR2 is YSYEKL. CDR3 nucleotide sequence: TGCGCCAGCAGCCAACCGGGACGGTACTCTGGAAACACCATATATTTT. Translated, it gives CASSQPGRYSGNTIYF.

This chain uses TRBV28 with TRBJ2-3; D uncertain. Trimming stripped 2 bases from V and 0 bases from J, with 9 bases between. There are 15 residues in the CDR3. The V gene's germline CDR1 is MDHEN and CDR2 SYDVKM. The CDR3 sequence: CASSLERSSTDTQYF. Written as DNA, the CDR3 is TGTGCCAGCAGTTTAGAGCGATCTAGCACAGATACGCAGTATTTT.

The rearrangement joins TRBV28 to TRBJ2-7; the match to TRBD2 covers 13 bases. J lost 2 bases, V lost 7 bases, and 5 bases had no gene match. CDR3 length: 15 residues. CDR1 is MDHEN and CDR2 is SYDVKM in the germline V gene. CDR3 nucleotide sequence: TGTGCCAGCACGGTGGGACTAGCGGGACCCTACGAGCAGTACTTC. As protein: CASTVGLAGPYEQYF.

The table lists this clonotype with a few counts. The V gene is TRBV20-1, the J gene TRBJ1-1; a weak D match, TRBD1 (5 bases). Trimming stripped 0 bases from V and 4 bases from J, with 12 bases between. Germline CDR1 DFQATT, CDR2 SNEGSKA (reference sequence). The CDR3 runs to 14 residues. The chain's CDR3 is CSAREGAGGTEAFF. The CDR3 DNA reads TGCAGTGCTAGAGAAGGGGCTGGAGGCACTGAAGCTTTCTTT.

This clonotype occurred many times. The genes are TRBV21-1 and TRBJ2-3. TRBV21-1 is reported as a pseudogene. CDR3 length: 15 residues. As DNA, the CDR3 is TGTGCCAGCAGCTATAGCGGGAGATGGACAGATACGCAGTATTTT. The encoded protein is CASSYSGRWTDTQYF.

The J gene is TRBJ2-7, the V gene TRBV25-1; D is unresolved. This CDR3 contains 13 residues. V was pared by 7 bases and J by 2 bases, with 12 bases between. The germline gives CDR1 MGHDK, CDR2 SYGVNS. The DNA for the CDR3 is TGTGCCAGCACTAGGCCCATGACCTACGAGCAGTACTTC. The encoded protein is CASTRPMTYEQYF.

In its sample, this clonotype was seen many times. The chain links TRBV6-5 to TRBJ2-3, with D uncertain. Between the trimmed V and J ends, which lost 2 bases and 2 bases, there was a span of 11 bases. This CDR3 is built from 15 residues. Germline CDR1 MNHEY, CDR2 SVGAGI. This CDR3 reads CASSYGRLLTDTQYF. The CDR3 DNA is TGTGCCAGCAGTTACGGGCGGTTACTCACAGATACGCAGTATTTT.

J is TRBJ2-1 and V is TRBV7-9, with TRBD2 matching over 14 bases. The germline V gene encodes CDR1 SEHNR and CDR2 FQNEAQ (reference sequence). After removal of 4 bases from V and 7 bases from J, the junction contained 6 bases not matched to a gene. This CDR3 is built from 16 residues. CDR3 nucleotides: TGTGCCAGCAGCTCCAGACTAGCGGGAGGGCGTAATGAGCAGTTCTTC. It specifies CASSSRLAGGRNEQFF.

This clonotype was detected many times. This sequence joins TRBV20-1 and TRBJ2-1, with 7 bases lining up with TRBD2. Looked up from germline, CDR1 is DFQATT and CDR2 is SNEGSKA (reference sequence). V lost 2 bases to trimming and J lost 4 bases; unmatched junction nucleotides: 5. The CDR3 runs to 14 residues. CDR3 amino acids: CSARSQREYNEQFF. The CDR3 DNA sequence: TGCAGTGCTAGATCCCAGCGGGAATACAATGAGCAGTTCTTC.

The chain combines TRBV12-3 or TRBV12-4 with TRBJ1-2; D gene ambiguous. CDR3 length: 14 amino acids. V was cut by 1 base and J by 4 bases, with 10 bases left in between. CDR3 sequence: CASSLGFNPYGYTF. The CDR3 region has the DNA TGTGCCAGCAGTTTAGGATTCAACCCCTATGGCTACACCTTC.

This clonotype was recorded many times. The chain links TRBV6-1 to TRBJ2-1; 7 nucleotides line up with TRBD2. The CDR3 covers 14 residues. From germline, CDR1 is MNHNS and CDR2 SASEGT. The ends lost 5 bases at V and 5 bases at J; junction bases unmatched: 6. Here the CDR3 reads CASSPLGGDNEQFF. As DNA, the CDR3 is TGTGCCAGCAGTCCCTTGGGGGGGGACAATGAGCAGTTCTTC.

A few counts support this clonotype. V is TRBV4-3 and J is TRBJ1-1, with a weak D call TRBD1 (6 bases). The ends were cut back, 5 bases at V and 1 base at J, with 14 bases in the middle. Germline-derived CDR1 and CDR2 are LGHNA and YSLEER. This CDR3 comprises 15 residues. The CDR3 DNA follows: TGCGCCAGCAGCATTCGACAAGGGGGGAACACTGAAGCTTTCTTT. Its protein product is CASSIRQGGNTEAFF.

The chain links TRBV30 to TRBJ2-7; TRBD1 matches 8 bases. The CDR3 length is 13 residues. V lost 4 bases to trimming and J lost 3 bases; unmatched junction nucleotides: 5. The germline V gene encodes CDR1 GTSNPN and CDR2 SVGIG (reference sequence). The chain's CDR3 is CAWNPDRGYEQYF. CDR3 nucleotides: TGTGCCTGGAACCCCGACAGGGGCTACGAGCAGTACTTC.

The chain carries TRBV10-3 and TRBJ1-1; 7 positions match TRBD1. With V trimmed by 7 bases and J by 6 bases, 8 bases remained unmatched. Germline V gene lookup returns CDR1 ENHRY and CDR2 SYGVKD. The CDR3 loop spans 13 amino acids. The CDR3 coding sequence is TGTGCCATCACAGCGACAGGGTTATCTGAAGCTTTCTTT. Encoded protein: CAITATGLSEAFF.